Each of the 2 T cell receptor beta chains below was sequenced from the same sample in a study of T cell clonotyping in hematopoietic cell transplantation. Produced via immunoSEQ multiplex PCR; TCRdb's table is partial and in-frame only. The repertoire holds 15,000 to 20,000 clones, 85% to 90% seen once, with 4% to 4.5% in the top ten. Sample: PBMCs, taken 100 days after allogeneic stem cell transplant. The origin of the receptors is a male patient between 60 and 69 years old who had an allogeneic stem cell transplant from a related donor, so the T cells may come from the graft donor. Some clones in this sample may be carry-over from other donors' samples.

This clone turned up a few times. In DNA form, the CDR3 reads TGTGCCAGCAGAGGGATGACCGGGGCTAACTATGGCTACACCTTC. As protein: CASRGMTGANYGYTF. The chain is built from TRBV2 and TRBJ1-2, with D unresolved. CDR1 and CDR2 from the germline V gene are SNHLY and FYNNEI. This CDR3 region has 15 residues. V was clipped by 6 bases and J by 0 bases, with 14 bases between them.

The V gene is TRBV30, the J gene TRBJ1-6, with 8 positions matching TRBD1. The CDR3 has 15 residues. The germline V gene encodes CDR1 GTSNPN and CDR2 SVGIG (reference sequence). The junction had 9 bases not matched to a gene; V was cut back by 7 bases and J by 4 bases. CDR3 region: CASRPRDRYNSPLHF. The CDR3 DNA sequence: TGTGCCTCCCGGCCCCGGGACAGGTATAATTCACCCCTCCACTTT.